This is a list of T cell receptor beta chains from one sample in a study of beta chain features in type 1 diabetes. Clones were read by immunoSEQ multiplex PCR, and TCRdb kept only the in-frame ones, dropping some. The sample gives 300,000 or so clones, roughly 12% of which show up once; around 0.016% is in the top ten. The specimen was naive CD4+ T cells from blood. These receptors came from a woman younger than 35 with type 1 diabetes. Each CDR3 is given with its conserved first and last residue. A D gene is named only where the DNA matches it firmly. Clone size is shown for a subset of rows, as once, few, many or a class of expanded clone.

d_gene	j_gene	len	v_gene	abundance	CDR3nt	CDR3aa
TRBD2	TRBJ2-7	15	TRBV5-1	few	TGCGCCAGCAGCAACCCGACTAGCGGGAGCTACGAGCAGTACTTC	CASSNPTSGSYEQYF
TRBD1	TRBJ2-5	15	TRBV5-6	few	TGTGCCAGCAGCGGAGGACAGGGGGGACAAGAGACCCAGTACTTC	CASSGGQGGQETQYF
-	TRBJ1-2	15	TRBV7-9	-	TGTGCCAGCAGCTTAGAGCCAGCGACTAGCTATGGCTACACCTTC	CASSLEPATSYGYTF
-	TRBJ2-3	15	TRBV19	-	TGTGCCAGTAGTACCCGGACAGTCTTCACAGATACGCAGTATTTT	CASSTRTVFTDTQYF
TRBD1	TRBJ1-3	15	TRBV5-4	few	TGTGCCAGCAGCGTACAGGGGAATTGGGAAAACACCATATATTTT	CASSVQGNWENTIYF
-	TRBJ1-2	15	TRBV7-9	few	TGTGCCAGCAGCTCGTTATTGCGGGGCCTCTATGGCTACACCTTC	CASSSLLRGLYGYTF
TRBD1	TRBJ2-2	14	TRBV9	-	TGTGCCAGCAGCATTACAGGGGGCGGCGGGGAGCTGTTTTTT	CASSITGGGGELFF
-	TRBJ2-1	14	TRBV19	few	TGTGCCAGTAGTATAGCAGACAGAACTAATGAGCAGTTCTTC	CASSIADRTNEQFF
-	TRBJ1-2	13	TRBV5-4	-	TGTGCCAGCAGCTTGGATAATAACTATGGCTACACCTTC	CASSLDNNYGYTF
-	TRBJ1-2	13	TRBV29-1	-	TGCAGCGTTGCAAAGGTGCGGGGAGGCGGCTACACCTTC	CSVAKVRGGGYTF
-	TRBJ1-2	13	TRBV30	-	TGTGCCTGGTCTCCAGGGATAGACTATGGCTACACCTTC	CAWSPGIDYGYTF
-	TRBJ1-5	17	TRBV18	-	TGTGCCAGCTCACCTGCACCCATAGCGATTAGCAATCAGCCCCAGCATTTT	CASSPAPIAISNQPQHF
TRBD1	TRBJ1-2	13	TRBV5-6	-	TGTGCCAGCAGCTCGGGGACAGCCTATGGCTACACCTTC	CASSSGTAYGYTF
-	TRBJ2-1	14	TRBV2	few	TGTGCCAGCAGTGTGGTAGCGGAGTACAATGAGCAGTTCTTC	CASSVVAEYNEQFF
TRBD2	TRBJ2-5	12	TRBV29-1	few	TGCAGCGTTGGAGCGGGACAAGAGACCCAGTACTTC	CSVGAGQETQYF
-	TRBJ2-6	15	TRBV7-9	few	TGTGCCAGCAGCTTTGGGGGGGCAGGGGCCAACGTCCTGACTTTC	CASSFGGAGANVLTF
-	TRBJ2-3	14	TRBV6-6	few	TGTGCCACCGACACTGGGTTGGGCACAGATACGCAGTATTTT	CATDTGLGTDTQYF
TRBD1	TRBJ1-2	13	TRBV6-5	few	TGTGCCGTCGGGGCAGGGGGAAACTATGGCTACACCTTC	CAVGAGGNYGYTF
TRBD2	TRBJ2-7	16	TRBV28	few	TGTGCCAGCAGTTTAGGCACTAGCGGGAGGCGCTACGAGCAGTACTTC	CASSLGTSGRRYEQYF
TRBD1	TRBJ2-4	15	TRBV4-1	few	TGCGCCAGCAGCCGGCTACAGGGGGCACGTAACATTCAGTACTTC	CASSRLQGARNIQYF
-	TRBJ2-3	13	TRBV7-3	few	TGTGCCAGCAGCTCTAGCACCACAGATACGCAGTATTTT	CASSSSTTDTQYF
TRBD2	TRBJ2-5	22	TRBV28	few	TGTGCCAGCAGTTACAGCAGATGGGACAGCGCGCTAGCGGGAGTAGTCCAAGAGACCCAGTACTTC	CASSYSRWDSALAGVVQETQYF
TRBD1	TRBJ2-7	18	TRBV5-5	few	TGTGCCAGCACCGTCCGGGGGACAGGGGGACCGGAGTACTACGAGCAGTACTTC	CASTVRGTGGPEYYEQYF
TRBD1	TRBJ1-2	13	TRBV10-3	few	TGTGCCATCACCAACAGGGGAGGATTGGGCTACACCTTC	CAITNRGGLGYTF
-	TRBJ1-5	16	TRBV19	few	TGTGCCAGTAGTATCGGAGGGCCTAATCATGGTCAGCCCCAGCATTTT	CASSIGGPNHGQPQHF
-	TRBJ1-6	14	TRBV27	-	TGTGCCAGCAGTAGAGGGGGATATAATTCACCCCTCCACTTT	CASSRGGYNSPLHF
-	TRBJ2-2	14	TRBV5-1	few	TGCGCCAGCAGCTTGGCTGCGAACACCGGGGAGCTGTTTTTT	CASSLAANTGELFF
TRBD2	TRBJ2-5	16	TRBV7-7	few	TGTGCCAGCAGCGAGACACTAGCGGGAGGACTAGAGACCCAGTACTTC	CASSETLAGGLETQYF
TRBD2	TRBJ2-7	15	TRBV2	few	TGTGCCAGCAGTGAATTTAGCGGGGTGACTCTCGAGCAGTACTTC	CASSEFSGVTLEQYF
TRBD1	TRBJ2-7	14	TRBV6-1	-	TGTGCCAGCAGTGAAGGTGGACAGGGTTACGAGCAGTACTTC	CASSEGGQGYEQYF
-	TRBJ1-2	14	TRBV5-1	-	TGCGCCAGCAGCTTGGAGCAAACTAACTATGGCTACACCTTC	CASSLEQTNYGYTF
-	TRBJ2-3	15	TRBV25-1	few	TGTGCCAGCAGTGAGTTTAGCGGAGTTACAGATACGCAGTATTTT	CASSEFSGVTDTQYF
-	TRBJ2-1	11	TRBV2	-	TGTGCCAGCAGTTATCAGGTTGAGCAGTTCTTC	CASSYQVEQFF
TRBD2	TRBJ2-7	14	TRBV18	-	TGTGCCAGCTCACCAAGCGGGACCCACTACGAGCAGTACTTC	CASSPSGTHYEQYF
TRBD1	TRBJ1-1	18	TRBV7-6	-	TGTGCCAGCAGCTTACGGTTGCGGGACAGGGGGCTGAACACTGAAGCTTTCTTT	CASSLRLRDRGLNTEAFF
-	TRBJ1-5	16	TRBV18	once	TGTGCCAGCTCACCACCTGGCGGCTATAGCAATCAGCCCCAGCATTTT	CASSPPGGYSNQPQHF
TRBD2	TRBJ2-7	14	TRBV27	-	TGTGCCAGCAGACTCTCTAGCGGAAACGACGAGCAGTACTTC	CASRLSSGNDEQYF
TRBD2	TRBJ2-1	13	TRBV7-2	-	TGTGCCAGCACCACGACGGGAGGGGGTGAGCAGTTCTTC	CASTTTGGGEQFF
-	TRBJ2-6	14	TRBV9	-	TGTGCCAGCAGCACCCAGACTGGGGCCAACGTCCTGACTTTC	CASSTQTGANVLTF
-	TRBJ2-5	13	TRBV30	few	TGTGCCTGGACAGCTCTACAGCAAGAGACCCAGTACTTC	CAWTALQQETQYF
-	TRBJ2-3	15	TRBV11-2	-	TGTGCCAGCAGCCCCGGCCCGGGTGTACTGGATACGCAGTATTTT	CASSPGPGVLDTQYF
-	TRBJ2-6	15	TRBV27	-	TGTGCCAGCAGTTCTCCCTCCTCTGGGGCCAACGTCCTGACTTTC	CASSSPSSGANVLTF
-	TRBJ2-4	17	TRBV11-2	-	TGTGCCAGCAGCGCTCTTTCAGGCAGTCTAGCCAAAAACATTCAGTACTTC	CASSALSGSLAKNIQYF
TRBD1	TRBJ1-5	15	TRBV2	few	TGTGCCAGCAGCCGGGACAGGGCTGAAAATCAGCCCCAGCATTTT	CASSRDRAENQPQHF
-	TRBJ2-5	15	TRBV7-6	few	TGTGCCAGCAGTTACATGGGTCTCGGGGGAGAGACCCAGTACTTC	CASSYMGLGGETQYF
TRBD1	TRBJ2-1	15	TRBV7-2	-	TGTGCCAGCAGCTCCGGGACAGGACCATTCAATGAGCAGTTCTTC	CASSSGTGPFNEQFF
TRBD2	TRBJ2-2	16	TRBV18	-	TGTGCCAGCTCACCGAGGCTAGCGGGAGACACCGGGGAGCTGTTTTTT	CASSPRLAGDTGELFF